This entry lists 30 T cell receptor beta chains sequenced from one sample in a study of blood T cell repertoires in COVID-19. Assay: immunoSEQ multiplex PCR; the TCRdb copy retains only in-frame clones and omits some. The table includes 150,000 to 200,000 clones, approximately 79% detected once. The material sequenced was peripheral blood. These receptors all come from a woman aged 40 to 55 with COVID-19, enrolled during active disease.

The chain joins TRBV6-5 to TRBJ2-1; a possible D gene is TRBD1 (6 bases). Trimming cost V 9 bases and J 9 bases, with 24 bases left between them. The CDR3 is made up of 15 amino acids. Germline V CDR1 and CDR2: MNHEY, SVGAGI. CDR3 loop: CASSLAARDKSEQFF. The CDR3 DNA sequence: TGTGCCAGTTCACTGGCGGCCCGGGACAAGAGTGAGCAGTTCTTC.

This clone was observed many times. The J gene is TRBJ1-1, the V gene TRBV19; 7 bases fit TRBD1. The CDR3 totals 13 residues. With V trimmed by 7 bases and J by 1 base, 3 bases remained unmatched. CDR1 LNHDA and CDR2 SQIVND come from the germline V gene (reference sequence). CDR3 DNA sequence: TGTGCCAGTACCAGGACAGGGAACACTGAAGCTTTCTTT. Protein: CASTRTGNTEAFF.

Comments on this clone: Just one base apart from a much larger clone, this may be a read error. The CDR3 region is CASSGQNYGYTF. CDR3 bases: TGTGCCAGCAGTGGACAAAACTATGGCTACACCTTC. This chain links TRBV27 with TRBJ1-2; D is possibly TRBD1 (5 bases). The CDR3 runs 12 residues. The V end lost 5 bases, the J end lost 2 bases, and 6 bases lay between the germline ends. Looked up from germline, CDR1 is MNHEY and CDR2 is SMNVEV (reference sequence).

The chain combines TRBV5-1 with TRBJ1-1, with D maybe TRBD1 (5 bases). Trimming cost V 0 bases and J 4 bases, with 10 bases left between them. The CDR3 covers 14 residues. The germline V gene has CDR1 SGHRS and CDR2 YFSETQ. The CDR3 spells CASSLESGPTEAFF. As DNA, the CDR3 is TGCGCCAGCAGCTTGGAGTCAGGGCCCACTGAAGCTTTCTTT.

CDR3 amino acids: CASSLGAARIGTEAFF. CDR3 coding DNA: TGTGCCAGCAGCTTAGGCGCAGCCAGGATAGGTACTGAAGCTTTCTTT. V usage is TRBV7-6 and J usage is TRBJ1-1; D unclear. Germline-derived CDR1 and CDR2 are SGHVS and FNYEAQ. The CDR3 spans 16 residues. Trimming took 1 base from V and 5 from J, leaving 17 bases between them.

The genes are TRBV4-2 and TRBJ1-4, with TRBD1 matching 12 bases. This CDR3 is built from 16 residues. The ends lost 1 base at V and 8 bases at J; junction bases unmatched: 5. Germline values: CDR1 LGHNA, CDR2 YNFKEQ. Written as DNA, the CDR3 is TGTGCCAGCAGCCAAGGGGGGACAGGGGGCAGCGAAAAACTGTTTTTT. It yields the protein CASSQGGTGGSEKLFF.

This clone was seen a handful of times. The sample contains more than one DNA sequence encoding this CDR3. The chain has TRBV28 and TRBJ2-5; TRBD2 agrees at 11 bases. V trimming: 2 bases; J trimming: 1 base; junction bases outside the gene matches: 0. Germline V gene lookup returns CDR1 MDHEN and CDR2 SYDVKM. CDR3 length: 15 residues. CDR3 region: CASSLTSGGQETQYF. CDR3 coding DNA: TGTGCCAGCAGTTTAACTAGCGGGGGCCAAGAGACCCAGTACTTC.

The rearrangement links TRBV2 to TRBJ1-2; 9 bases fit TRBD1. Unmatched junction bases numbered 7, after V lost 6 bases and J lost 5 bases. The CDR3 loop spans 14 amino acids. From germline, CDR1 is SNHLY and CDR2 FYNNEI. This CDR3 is CASREQGAGYGYTF. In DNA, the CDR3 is TGTGCCAGCAGGGAACAGGGGGCGGGATATGGCTACACCTTC.

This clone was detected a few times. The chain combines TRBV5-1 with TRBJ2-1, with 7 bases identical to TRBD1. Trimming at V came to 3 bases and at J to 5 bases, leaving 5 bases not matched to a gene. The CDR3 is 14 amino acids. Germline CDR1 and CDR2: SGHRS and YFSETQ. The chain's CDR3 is CASSSTGTDNEQFF. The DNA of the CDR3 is TGCGCCAGCAGCTCCACCGGGACAGACAATGAGCAGTTCTTC.

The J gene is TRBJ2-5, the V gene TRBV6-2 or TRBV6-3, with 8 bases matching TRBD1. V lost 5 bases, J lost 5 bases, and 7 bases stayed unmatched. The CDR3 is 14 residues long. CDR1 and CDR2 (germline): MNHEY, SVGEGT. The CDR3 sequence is CASSTGQGIETQYF. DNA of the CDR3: TGTGCCAGCAGTACCGGACAGGGCATTGAGACCCAGTACTTC.

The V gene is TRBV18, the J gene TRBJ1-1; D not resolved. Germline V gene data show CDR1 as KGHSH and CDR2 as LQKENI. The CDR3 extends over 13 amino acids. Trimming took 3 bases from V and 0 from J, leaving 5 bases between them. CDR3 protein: CASSPALNTEAFF. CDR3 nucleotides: TGTGCCAGCTCACCGGCTCTGAACACTGAAGCTTTCTTT.

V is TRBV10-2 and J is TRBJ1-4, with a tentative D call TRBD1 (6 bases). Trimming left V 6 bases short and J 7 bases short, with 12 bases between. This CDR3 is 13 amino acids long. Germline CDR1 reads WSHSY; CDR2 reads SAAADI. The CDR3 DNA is TGCGCCAGCAGGCGGGGGGCCGGTGAAAAACTGTTTTTT. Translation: CASRRGAGEKLFF.

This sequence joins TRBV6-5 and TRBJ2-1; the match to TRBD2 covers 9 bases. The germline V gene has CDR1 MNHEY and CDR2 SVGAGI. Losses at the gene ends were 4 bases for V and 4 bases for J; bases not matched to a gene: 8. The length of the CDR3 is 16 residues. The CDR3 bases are TGTGCCAGCAGTTTCCCGATAGCGGGGGATTACAATGAGCAGTTCTTC. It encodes CASSFPIAGDYNEQFF.

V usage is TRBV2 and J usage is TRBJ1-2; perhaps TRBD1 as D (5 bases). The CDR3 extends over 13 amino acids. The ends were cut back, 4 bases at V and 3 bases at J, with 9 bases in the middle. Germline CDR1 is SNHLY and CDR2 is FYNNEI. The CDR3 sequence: CASSAGYYYGYTF. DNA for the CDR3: TGTGCCAGCAGTGCAGGGTACTACTATGGCTACACCTTC.

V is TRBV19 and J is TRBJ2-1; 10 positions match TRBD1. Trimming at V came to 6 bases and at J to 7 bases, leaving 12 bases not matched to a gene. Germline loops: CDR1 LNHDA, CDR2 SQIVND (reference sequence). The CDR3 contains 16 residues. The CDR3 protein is CASSELGQGIGNEQFF. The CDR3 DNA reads TGTGCCAGTAGCGAACTGGGACAGGGGATAGGTAATGAGCAGTTCTTC.

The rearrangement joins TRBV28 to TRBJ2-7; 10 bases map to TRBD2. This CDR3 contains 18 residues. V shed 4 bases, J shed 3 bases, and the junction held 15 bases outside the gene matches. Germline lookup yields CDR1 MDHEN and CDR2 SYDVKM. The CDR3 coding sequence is TGTGCCAGCAGTTACGGGACTAGCGAGTTCCTTAACCGCTACGAGCAGTACTTC. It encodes CASSYGTSEFLNRYEQYF.

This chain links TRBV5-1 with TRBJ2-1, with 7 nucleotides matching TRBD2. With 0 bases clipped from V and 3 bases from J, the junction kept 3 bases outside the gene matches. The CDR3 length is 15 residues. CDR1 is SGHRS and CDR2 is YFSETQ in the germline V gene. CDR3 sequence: CASSLAQRGYNEQFF. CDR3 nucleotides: TGCGCCAGCAGCTTGGCCCAGCGGGGCTACAATGAGCAGTTCTTC. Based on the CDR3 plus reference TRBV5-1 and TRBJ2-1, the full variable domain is KAGVTQTPRYLIKTRGQQVTLSCSPISGHRSVSWYQQTPGQGLQFLFEYFSETQRNKGNFPGRFSGRQFSNSRSEMNVSTLELGDSALYLCASSLAQRGYNEQFFGPGTRLTVL.

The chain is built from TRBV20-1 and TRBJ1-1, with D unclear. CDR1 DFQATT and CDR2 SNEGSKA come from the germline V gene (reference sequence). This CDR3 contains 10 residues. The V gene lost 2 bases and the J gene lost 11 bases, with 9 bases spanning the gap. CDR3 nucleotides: TGCAGTGCTAGACAGGTCCGCGCTTTCTTT. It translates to CSARQVRAFF.

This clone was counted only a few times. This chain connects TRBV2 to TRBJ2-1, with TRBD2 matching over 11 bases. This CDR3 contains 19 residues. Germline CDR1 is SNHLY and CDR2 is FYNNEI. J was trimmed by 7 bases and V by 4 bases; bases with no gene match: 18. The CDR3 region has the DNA TGTGCCAGCAGTGTCGAAACTAGCGGGAGTTTGGGGGATTTGAATGAGCAGTTCTTC. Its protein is CASSVETSGSLGDLNEQFF.

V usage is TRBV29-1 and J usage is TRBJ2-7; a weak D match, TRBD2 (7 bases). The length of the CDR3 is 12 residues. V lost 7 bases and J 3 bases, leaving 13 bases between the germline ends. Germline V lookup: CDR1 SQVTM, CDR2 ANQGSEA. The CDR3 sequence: CSAQGTNYEQYF. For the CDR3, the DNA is TGCAGCGCCCAGGGGACTAACTACGAGCAGTACTTC.

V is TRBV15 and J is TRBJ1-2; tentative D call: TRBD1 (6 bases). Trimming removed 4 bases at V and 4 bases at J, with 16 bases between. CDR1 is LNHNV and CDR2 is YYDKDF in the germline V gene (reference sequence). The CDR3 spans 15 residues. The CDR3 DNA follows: TGTGCCACCAGCAAGGGGGACCATTGGGGCTATGGCTACACCTTC. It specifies CATSKGDHWGYGYTF.

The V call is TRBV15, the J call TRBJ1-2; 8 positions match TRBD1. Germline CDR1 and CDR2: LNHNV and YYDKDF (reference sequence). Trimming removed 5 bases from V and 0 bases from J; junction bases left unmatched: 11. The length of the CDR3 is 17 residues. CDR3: CATSGLGTGPTNYGYTF. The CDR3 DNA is TGTGCCACCAGCGGACTTGGGACAGGCCCAACTAACTATGGCTACACCTTC.

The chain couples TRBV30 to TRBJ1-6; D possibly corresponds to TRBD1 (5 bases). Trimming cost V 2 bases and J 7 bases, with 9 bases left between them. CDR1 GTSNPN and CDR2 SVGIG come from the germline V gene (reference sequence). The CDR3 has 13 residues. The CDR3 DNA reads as TGTGCCTGGAGTAAGAACAGGAATTCACCCCTCCACTTT. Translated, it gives CAWSKNRNSPLHF.

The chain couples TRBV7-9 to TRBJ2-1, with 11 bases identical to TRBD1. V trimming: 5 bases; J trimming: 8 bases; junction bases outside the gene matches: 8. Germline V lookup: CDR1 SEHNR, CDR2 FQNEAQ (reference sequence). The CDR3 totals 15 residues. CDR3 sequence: CASSQDRGRMDEQFF. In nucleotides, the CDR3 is TGTGCCAGCAGCCAGGACAGGGGGCGCATGGATGAGCAGTTCTTC.

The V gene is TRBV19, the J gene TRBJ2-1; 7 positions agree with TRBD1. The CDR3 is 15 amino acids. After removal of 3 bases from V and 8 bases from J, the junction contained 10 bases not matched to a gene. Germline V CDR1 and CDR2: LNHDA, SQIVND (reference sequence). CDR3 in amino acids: CASSISTGRGDEQFF. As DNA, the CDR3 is TGTGCCAGTAGTATTTCGACAGGGCGAGGGGATGAGCAGTTCTTC.

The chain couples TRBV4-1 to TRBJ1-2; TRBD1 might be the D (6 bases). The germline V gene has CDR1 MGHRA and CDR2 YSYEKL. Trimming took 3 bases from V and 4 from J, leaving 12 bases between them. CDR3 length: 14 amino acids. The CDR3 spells CASSQGAASYGYTF. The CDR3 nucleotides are TGCGCCAGCAGCCAGGGGGCCGCGAGCTATGGCTACACCTTC.

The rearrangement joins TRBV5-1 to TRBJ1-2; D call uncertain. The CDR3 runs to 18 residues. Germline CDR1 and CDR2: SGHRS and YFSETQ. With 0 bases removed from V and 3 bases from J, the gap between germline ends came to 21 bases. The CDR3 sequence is CASSLGATLLAPHYGYTF. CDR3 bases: TGCGCCAGCAGCTTGGGGGCGACCTTGCTGGCCCCGCACTATGGCTACACCTTC.

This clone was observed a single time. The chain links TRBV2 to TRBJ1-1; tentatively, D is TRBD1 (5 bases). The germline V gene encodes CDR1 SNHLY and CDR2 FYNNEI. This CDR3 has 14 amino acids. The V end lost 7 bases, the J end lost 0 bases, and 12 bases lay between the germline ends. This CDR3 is CASMGQTMNTEAFF. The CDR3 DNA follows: TGTGCCAGCATGGGGCAAACCATGAACACTGAAGCTTTCTTT.

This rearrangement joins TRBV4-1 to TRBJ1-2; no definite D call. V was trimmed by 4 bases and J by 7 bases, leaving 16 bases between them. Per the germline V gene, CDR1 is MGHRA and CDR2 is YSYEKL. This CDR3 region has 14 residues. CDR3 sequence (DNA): TGCGCCAGCAGCCCTGGACTGAGTCTAGGTGGCTACACCTTC. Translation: CASSPGLSLGGYTF.

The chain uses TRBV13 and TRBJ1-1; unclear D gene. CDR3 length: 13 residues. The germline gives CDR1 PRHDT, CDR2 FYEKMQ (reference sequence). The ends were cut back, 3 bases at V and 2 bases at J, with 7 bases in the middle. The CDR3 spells CASSLRTNTEAFF. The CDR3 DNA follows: TGTGCCAGCAGCTTGAGGACTAACACTGAAGCTTTCTTT.